This TCR beta chain was sequenced during a study of CD8 T cells in Susac syndrome. TCR beta sequencing was performed on blood CD8+ and CD4+ T cells. After extraction with the RNeasy kit, about 0.45 to 1 ug of the RNA was reverse transcribed using random hexamers. The CDR3 of TCR beta was amplified by immunoSEQ multiplex PCR across 54 Vbeta and 13 Jbeta. TCRdb itself ran the immunoSEQ multiplex PCR reads through MiXCR, one entry per CDR3 protein. This sample has around 190,000 distinct CDR3 sequences, with roughly 95% found just once. The CDR3 extends over 15 amino acids. CDR1 and CDR2 from the germline V gene are SEHNR and FQNEAQ (reference sequence). V lost 5 bases and J lost 9; bases outside the gene matches: 10.

Sequenced: CD8+ T cells from PBMCs. The sequence derives from a human donor with multiple sclerosis. The chain is built from TRBV7-9 and TRBJ2-1, with TRBD2 matching 10 bases. The CDR3 DNA is TGTGCCAGCAGCCGCCTAGCGGGAGTGACAAGTGAGCAGTTCTTC. It translates to CASSRLAGVTSEQFF.